This TCR beta chain was sequenced for a study of Ad26.COV2.S vaccination and SARS-CoV-2 variants. Study at large: Trial arm assignment for the donor was COV1001 Ad26.COV2.S. Intramuscularly, Ad26.COV2.S was given either once or twice, 56 days apart. Study-level findings and limits: Vaccine and placebo recipients had similar non-spike TCR breadth.

This table comes from immunoSEQ multiplex PCR, and its TCRdb copy is limited to in-frame clones, with some not included. The table lists about 680,000 clones, around 90% of them singletons. Treatment indicated: 15 to 20 received Ad26.COV2.S at low or high dose, single or two shots; about 5 received placebo; per-sample allocation not given. Collection of the samples took place on day 63 after the first injection of vaccine or placebo. With respect to this clone: The antigen is not known.

Per the germline V gene, CDR1 is SNHLY and CDR2 is FYNNEI. The V and J ends lost 7 bases and 9 bases, in that order; junction bases with no gene match: 10. The CDR3 runs 14 residues. The material sequenced was peripheral blood, taken in a trial of Ad26.COV2.S vaccine versus placebo. This sequence was found in a person between 18 and 59 years old who received the Ad26.COV2.S COVID-19 vaccine or a placebo. This chain joins TRBV2 and TRBJ2-3; 10 nucleotides match TRBD1. CDR3 nucleotides: TGTGCCAGCATGGGGGGGACAGGGGCCTCCACGCAGTATTTT. Translating it yields CASMGGTGASTQYF.